This entry lists 17 T cell receptor beta chains sequenced from one sample in a study of control samples from healthy donors and cancer patients (dated by TCRdb to about 2020). The method was the immunoSEQ multiplex PCR assay. TCRdb mirrors the immuneACCESS table, restricted to in-frame sequences. Some clones are absent from its copies; in checked studies, under half trace to an unresolved V gene, and the reason for the others is unknown. This sample comprises some 97,000 clones, about 90% of them detected only once. In total, the top ten clones hold 18% of the sample. Material for sequencing was blood. All receptors come from a woman aged 45-65 years in good health.

J is TRBJ1-3 and V is TRBV5-6; D gene unclear. From germline, CDR1 is SGHDT and CDR2 YYEEEE. This CDR3 contains 16 residues. Trimming pared 4 bases from V and 2 bases from J, leaving 16 bases between. Written as DNA, the CDR3 is TGTGCCAGCAGCCCGGTAAGGACCGACGCTGGAAACACCATATATTTT. Its protein product is CASSPVRTDAGNTIYF.

V gene TRBV6-1 combines with J gene TRBJ1-5; a weak D match, TRBD1 (5 bases). Germline V gene data show CDR1 as MNHNS and CDR2 as SASEGT. The V end was cut by 3 bases, the J end by 3 bases, with 15 bases between. The CDR3 extends over 16 amino acids. The chain's CDR3 is CASSDLGRGDNQPQHF. DNA for the CDR3: TGTGCCAGCAGTGATTTGGGGCGGGGGGACAATCAGCCCCAGCATTTT.

Regarding this clone: The sample holds other DNA sequences that translate to the same CDR3. V usage is TRBV12-3 or TRBV12-4 and J usage is TRBJ2-1; D not resolved. V was clipped by 6 bases and J by 9 bases, with 12 bases between them. The CDR3 consists of 12 residues. Here the CDR3 DNA reads TGTGCCAGCAGCCCTCCCTGGGGTGAGCAGTTCTTC. It yields the protein CASSPPWGEQFF.

The chain is built from TRBV7-9 and TRBJ1-6, with D possibly matching TRBD1 (6 bases). The CDR3 contains 15 residues. The germline V and J ends were trimmed by 5 bases and 9 bases, with 17 bases remaining between them. The germline gives CDR1 SEHNR, CDR2 FQNEAQ (reference sequence). The CDR3 is CASSNMTGWSSPLHF. The CDR3 DNA sequence: TGTGCCAGCAGCAATATGACAGGATGGTCTTCACCCCTCCACTTT. The variable domain in full, with the rest retrieved from reference TRBV7-9 and TRBJ1-6, is DTGVSQNPRHKITKRGQNVTFRCDPISEHNRLYWYRQTLGQGPEFLTYFQNEAQLEKSRLLSDRFSAERPKGSFSTLEIQRTEQGDSAMYLCASSNMTGWSSPLHFGNGTRLTVT.

The chain has TRBV2 and TRBJ2-3; D unresolved. There are 14 residues in the CDR3. Germline V gene lookup returns CDR1 SNHLY and CDR2 FYNNEI. Trimming took 5 bases from V and 0 from J, leaving 9 bases between them. This chain's CDR3 is CASSRTASTDTQYF. The CDR3 bases are TGTGCCAGCAGTAGGACGGCTAGCACAGATACGCAGTATTTT.

J is TRBJ1-1 and V is TRBV5-1, with a weak D call TRBD1 (6 bases). This CDR3 region has 13 residues. The germline gives CDR1 SGHRS, CDR2 YFSETQ. V was shortened by 4 bases and J by 6 bases, with 13 bases between the two germline ends. DNA for the CDR3: TGCGCCAGCAGCCCGGGGGGGACATCTGAAGCTTTCTTT. The encoded protein is CASSPGGTSEAFF.

The rearrangement uses TRBV9 and TRBJ1-1; the match to TRBD1 covers 7 bases. CDR3 length: 15 residues. The germline V gene has CDR1 SGDLS and CDR2 YYNGEE. J gave up 6 bases and V 4 bases, and 12 bases lay outside the gene matches. CDR3 loop: CASSPQGEGSAEAFF. As DNA, the CDR3 is TGTGCCAGCAGCCCCCAGGGGGAGGGTTCGGCTGAAGCTTTCTTT. Using reference TRBV9 and TRBJ1-1 for the parts outside the CDR3, the full variable domain is DSGVTQTPKHLITATGQRVTLRCSPRSGDLSVYWYQQSLDQGLQFLIQYYNGEERAKGNILERFSAQQFPDLHSELNLSSLELGDSALYFCASSPQGEGSAEAFFGQGTRLTVV.

This chain connects TRBV5-1 to TRBJ2-3; 10 bases fit TRBD1. This CDR3 contains 16 residues. Germline CDR1 reads SGHRS; CDR2 reads YFSETQ. Trimming took 0 bases from V and 7 from J; bases not matched to a gene: 8. The CDR3 protein is CASSLETGGRANTQYF. The CDR3 nucleotides read TGCGCCAGCAGCTTGGAGACAGGGGGCAGGGCAAATACGCAGTATTTT.

The chain combines TRBV29-1 with TRBJ2-2; D is uncertain. CDR1 and CDR2 (germline): SQVTM, ANQGSEA. Trimming pared 7 bases from V and 2 bases from J, leaving 11 bases between. This CDR3 contains 13 residues. Written as DNA, the CDR3 is TGCAGCGGAGTGGGCAGAAACACCGGGGAGCTGTTTTTT. Translating gives CSGVGRNTGELFF.

This clone was observed a handful of times. The chain combines TRBV7-9 with TRBJ1-2, with no clear D. From germline, CDR1 is SEHNR and CDR2 FQNEAQ (reference sequence). This CDR3 comprises 14 residues. Trimming left V 5 bases short and J 6 bases short, with 16 bases between. The CDR3 DNA sequence: TGTGCCAGCAGCCCCCGCCTACTCCTAGATGGCTACACCTTC. Amino acid sequence: CASSPRLLLDGYTF. The whole variable domain, remainder taken from reference TRBV7-9 and TRBJ1-2, is DTGVSQNPRHKITKRGQNVTFRCDPISEHNRLYWYRQTLGQGPEFLTYFQNEAQLEKSRLLSDRFSAERPKGSFSTLEIQRTEQGDSAMYLCASSPRLLLDGYTFGSGTRLTVV.

This rearrangement joins TRBV7-3 to TRBJ2-5; TRBD2 might be the D (6 bases). The CDR3 runs to 14 residues. V gave up 2 bases and J gave up 1 base, with 8 bases separating them. Germline V gene data show CDR1 as SGHTA and CDR2 as FQGTGA. The CDR3 DNA is TGTGCCAGCAGCTTACGGAGGGCCCAAGAGACCCAGTACTTC. It is translated as CASSLRRAQETQYF.

The V gene is TRBV20-1, the J gene TRBJ2-3; D gene unclear. V shed 3 bases and J shed 7 bases, with 8 bases lying between them. From germline, CDR1 is DFQATT and CDR2 SNEGSKA (reference sequence). The CDR3 contains 11 residues. The CDR3 DNA sequence: TGCAGTGCTAGCCCCGCGAATACGCAGTATTTT. Translating it yields CSASPANTQYF.

The sample holds a few counts of this clone. CDR3 sequence: CATSRAGSPEQPQHF. The CDR3 DNA sequence: TGTGCCACCAGCAGAGCGGGCAGTCCAGAGCAACCCCAGCATTTT. This chain joins TRBV15 and TRBJ1-5; D call uncertain. V dropped 1 base and J dropped 10 bases, with 17 bases sitting between them. There are 15 residues in the CDR3. The germline gives CDR1 LNHNV, CDR2 YYDKDF (reference sequence).

The rearrangement uses TRBV14 and TRBJ2-3, with D possibly TRBD2 on 6 matching bases. Germline V gene lookup returns CDR1 SGHDN and CDR2 FVKESK. V lost 3 bases, J lost 0 bases, and 13 bases lay in between. The CDR3 is 16 amino acids. In DNA, the CDR3 is TGTGCCAGCAGCCACGGAGGGTCCATTAGCACAGATACGCAGTATTTT. It yields the protein CASSHGGSISTDTQYF.

The V gene is TRBV5-1, the J gene TRBJ2-5; D is tentatively TRBD1 or TRBD2 (6 bases each). The ends were cut back, 7 bases at V and 7 bases at J, with 11 bases in the middle. CDR1 is SGHRS, CDR2 YFSETQ, per germline. This CDR3 spans 11 amino acids. CDR3 in amino acids: CASQEGGTQYF. The DNA of the CDR3 is TGCGCCAGCCAAGAGGGGGGGACCCAGTACTTC.

The J gene is TRBJ2-1, the V gene TRBV7-2; 8 bases agree with TRBD1. The CDR3 contains 16 residues. V dropped 4 bases and J dropped 4; count of bases not matched to a gene: 9. CDR1 and CDR2 (germline): SGHTA, FQGNSA. The CDR3 loop reads CASSSLGTGQYNEQFF. In nucleotides, the CDR3 is TGTGCCAGCAGCTCCCTCGGGACAGGTCAATACAATGAGCAGTTCTTC.

The V call is TRBV5-3, the J call TRBJ2-3, with 13 bases identical to TRBD2. TRBV5-3 belongs to the ORF category, with a function that is uncertain. The CDR3 sequence is 18 residues long. Trimming cost V 3 bases and J 2 bases; bases outside gene matches: 9. DNA for the CDR3: TGTGCCAGAAGCTCGGGACTAGCGGGACGCGGGCTCACAGATACGCAGTATTTT. It yields the protein CARSSGLAGRGLTDTQYF.